This T cell receptor (beta chain) was obtained from a study of T cell responses to AZD1222 COVID-19 vaccine. Study overall: Second doses were pooled across both intervals (about 4 or about 12 weeks). Findings of the study overall: Repertoires were obtained only post-peak T cell response. Spike-wide vaccine-associated CD4 TCRs dominated at 160-218 and 743-854. Variant regions that are unmutated are reportedly the target of nearly half of spike-specific TCRs.

Concerning this clone: Its antigen is as yet unknown.

Clones were read by immunoSEQ multiplex PCR, and TCRdb kept only the in-frame ones, dropping some. The profile shows over 95,000 clones, roughly 92% of them singletons. CDR1 and CDR2 (germline): SGHRS, YFSETQ. The CDR3 is 13 residues long. V lost 2 bases and J 1 base, leaving 6 bases between the germline ends. The genes are TRBV5-1 and TRBJ1-1; no clear D. This sample comprised peripheral blood, obtained on day 0 of AZD1222 vaccination. The clonotype originates from an adult in good health. In nucleotides, the CDR3 is TGCGCCAGCAGCTTAACACCGAACACTGAAGCTTTCTTT. It encodes CASSLTPNTEAFF.